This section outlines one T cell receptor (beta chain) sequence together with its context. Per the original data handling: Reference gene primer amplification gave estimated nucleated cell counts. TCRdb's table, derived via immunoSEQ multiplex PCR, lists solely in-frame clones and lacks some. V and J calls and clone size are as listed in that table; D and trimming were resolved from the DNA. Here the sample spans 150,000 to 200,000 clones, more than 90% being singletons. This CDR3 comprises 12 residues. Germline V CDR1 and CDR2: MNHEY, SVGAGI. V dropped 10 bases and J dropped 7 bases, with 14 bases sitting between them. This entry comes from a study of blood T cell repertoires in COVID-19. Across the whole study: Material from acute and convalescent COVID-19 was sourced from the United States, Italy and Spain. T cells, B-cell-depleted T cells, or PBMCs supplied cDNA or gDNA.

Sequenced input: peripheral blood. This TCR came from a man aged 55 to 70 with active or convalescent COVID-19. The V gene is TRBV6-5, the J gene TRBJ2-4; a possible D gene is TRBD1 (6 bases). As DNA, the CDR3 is TGTGCCACCCGGACAGACGGGAACATTCAGTACTTC. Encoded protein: CATRTDGNIQYF.